The following is a T cell receptor beta chain sequence with its context. These data originate in a study of regulatory T cells in long-lasting Graves disease. Study information: For under 3 months, newly diagnosed Graves' patients had been taking antithyroid drugs.

The CDR3 totals 15 residues. In germline, CDR1 is SGHDT, CDR2 YYEEEE. Unmatched junction bases numbered 5, after V lost 1 base and J lost 5 bases. Time point denoted: newly diagnosed GD, antithyroid drugs for less than 3 months. From RNA extracted from PBMCs, the TCR library was made. Researchers made TCR beta libraries by using iRepertoire HTBI primers and running Arm-PCR on CDR3 regions. MiXCR was run by TCRdb on the multiplex PCR reads, yielding one entry per CDR3 protein. The repertoire has approximately 560,000 distinct CDR3 sequences, about 16% of them found once; the top ten carry 9.5% to 15%. The same sample was also used in a study of T cells in Graves' hyperthyroidism and ophthalmopathy.

This sequence joins TRBV5-6 and TRBJ2-2; 7 nucleotides match TRBD2. The specimen was peripheral blood mononuclear cells (PBMCs), collected at new diagnosis, from a patient treated with antithyroid drugs. The TCR sequence derives from a man aged 18 to 29 with Graves disease. The CDR3 DNA reads as TGTGCCAGCAGCTTGACCGGGAGGCGAACCGGGGAGCTGTTTTTT. Translation gives CASSLTGRRTGELFF.